Each of the 25 T cell receptor beta chains below was sequenced from the same sample in a study of HIV-infected patients and healthy controls. TCRdb reprocessed the 5' RACE reads with MiXCR, giving one entry per CDR3 protein. The top ten clones hold 1.1% to 1.5% of a sample with about 64,000 distinct CDR3 sequences, roughly 19% of them seen once. The sequencing input was CD4+ T cells from blood. The origin of the receptors is a human donor in good health.

This clonotype has at least ten counts. The J gene is TRBJ1-1, the V gene TRBV7-2; D is undetermined. V was shortened by 8 bases and J by 0 bases, with 16 bases between the two germline ends. This CDR3 has 15 residues. From germline, CDR1 is SGHTA and CDR2 FQGNSA. CDR3 sequence reads: CASSTRRALNTEAFF. The DNA for the CDR3 is TGTGCCAGCTCTACCAGACGGGCCTTGAACACTGAAGCTTTCTTT.

This clonotype was seen repeatedly, ten times or more. The genes are TRBV20-1 and TRBJ2-3; 13 bases fit TRBD2. Germline CDR1 and CDR2: DFQATT and SNEGSKA (reference sequence). With 5 bases clipped from V and 0 bases from J, the junction kept 2 bases outside the gene matches. The CDR3 has 15 residues. The CDR3 reads CSAETSGGSTDTQYF. DNA for the CDR3: TGCAGTGCTGAGACTAGCGGGGGGAGCACAGATACGCAGTATTTT.

CDR3 residues: CASSQIDRDNEKLFF. CDR3 sequence (DNA): TGTGCCAGCAGCCAAATTGACAGGGATAATGAAAAACTGTTTTTT. The chain recombines TRBV4-2 with TRBJ1-4; 7 bases line up with TRBD1. The CDR3 totals 15 residues. CDR1 and CDR2 (germline): LGHNA, YNFKEQ. J gave up 4 bases and V 2 bases, and 4 bases lay outside the gene matches.

There are many counts of this clonotype. The V and J genes are TRBV20-1 and TRBJ1-1; tentative D call: TRBD1 (6 bases). The CDR3 spans 14 residues. Between the trimmed V and J ends, which lost 1 base and 4 bases, there was a span of 13 bases. Looked up from germline, CDR1 is DFQATT and CDR2 is SNEGSKA (reference sequence). CDR3 sequence reads: CSARAGTTSTEAFF. For the CDR3, the DNA is TGCAGTGCTAGAGCAGGGACAACGAGCACTGAAGCTTTCTTT.

The rearrangement joins TRBV20-1 to TRBJ2-5; tentatively, D is TRBD1 (5 bases). The V and J ends lost 7 bases and 1 base respectively, with 10 bases between them. Germline CDR1 reads DFQATT; CDR2 reads SNEGSKA (reference sequence). CDR3 length equals 12 residues. The CDR3 here is CSGGTGQETQYF. The DNA of the CDR3 is TGCAGTGGGGGAACAGGCCAAGAGACCCAGTACTTC.

This clonotype was observed a handful of times. Here the CDR3 reads CSARVARRADTQYF. CDR3 DNA: TGCAGTGCTAGAGTGGCTAGGAGGGCCGATACGCAGTATTTT. The gene calls are TRBV20-1 and TRBJ2-3; D is perhaps TRBD2 (6 bases). The CDR3 spans 14 residues. The V gene lost 1 base and the J gene lost 6 bases, with 14 bases spanning the gap. Germline-derived CDR1 and CDR2 are DFQATT and SNEGSKA (reference sequence).

J is TRBJ1-6 and V is TRBV20-1, with TRBD1 matching over 8 bases. The germline V gene encodes CDR1 DFQATT and CDR2 SNEGSKA (reference sequence). The CDR3 loop spans 14 amino acids. V lost 3 bases to trimming and J lost 9 bases; unmatched junction nucleotides: 7. The CDR3 protein is CSASGDRGGSPLHF. CDR3 coding DNA: TGCAGTGCTAGCGGTGACAGGGGCGGTTCACCCCTCCACTTT.

A note on this clonotype: It may be a read error: a sequence one base away is much more abundant. The chain joins TRBV3-1 to TRBJ1-4; D uncertain. The CDR3 is 12 amino acids. Germline values: CDR1 LGHDT, CDR2 YNNKEL (reference sequence). As DNA, the CDR3 is TGTGCCAGCAGCCAAGATCGCGAAAAAATGTTTTTT. This translates into CASSQDREKMFF. Using reference TRBV3-1 and TRBJ1-4 for the parts outside the CDR3, the full variable domain is DTAVSQTPKYLVTQMGNDKSIKCEQNLGHDTMYWYKQDSKKFLKIMFSYNNKELIINETVPNRFSPKSPDKAHLNLHINSLELGDSAVYFCASSQDREKMFFGSGTQLSVL.

This clonotype was detected ten times or more. Here the CDR3 reads CASSEYTGGGTDTQYF. DNA of the CDR3: TGTGCCAGCAGTGAATATACGGGGGGCGGCACAGATACGCAGTATTTT. This rearrangement joins TRBV6-1 to TRBJ2-3; perhaps TRBD2 as D (7 bases). Germline V CDR1 and CDR2: MNHNS, SASEGT. V gave up 2 bases and J gave up 1 base, with 13 bases separating them. This CDR3 is 16 amino acids long.

The chain links TRBV19 to TRBJ2-2, with 8 nucleotides matching TRBD1. The CDR3 loop spans 15 amino acids. V shed 5 bases, J shed 4 bases, and the junction held 6 bases outside the gene matches. CDR1 and CDR2 from the germline V gene are LNHDA and SQIVND (reference sequence). The CDR3 loop reads CASSLRDRITGELFF. The DNA for the CDR3 is TGTGCCAGTAGTCTCCGGGACAGGATCACCGGGGAGCTGTTTTTT.

Only a few counts were recorded for this clonotype. The chain employs TRBV5-1 and TRBJ1-3; 8 bases line up with TRBD1. CDR1 is SGHRS, CDR2 YFSETQ, per germline. Unmatched junction bases numbered 2, after V lost 6 bases and J lost 3 bases. The CDR3 loop spans 13 amino acids. This CDR3 reads CASTTGDGNTIYF. Written as DNA, the CDR3 is TGCGCCAGCACGACAGGGGATGGAAACACCATATATTTT.

This clonotype came up many times. This chain links TRBV6-6 with TRBJ2-7, with 7 bases identical to TRBD1. Germline trimming cut 5 bases from V and 3 bases from J; bases unmatched to any gene: 7. The V gene's germline CDR1 is MNHNY and CDR2 SVGAGI (reference sequence). CDR3 length equals 14 residues. CDR3: CASSTQGSDYEQYF. As DNA, the CDR3 is TGTGCCAGCAGTACACAGGGGAGTGACTACGAGCAGTACTTC.

This clonotype appeared many times. The chain carries TRBV28 and TRBJ2-3; TRBD2 aligns across 7 bases. The CDR3 has 16 amino acids. V shed 3 bases, J shed 0 bases, and the junction held 6 bases outside the gene matches. The germline V gene has CDR1 MDHEN and CDR2 SYDVKM. This chain's CDR3 is CASSFELAVSTDTQYF. The CDR3 nucleotides read TGTGCCAGCAGTTTCGAGCTAGCGGTTAGCACAGATACGCAGTATTTT.

This clonotype showed up just a few times. The rearrangement links TRBV10-3 to TRBJ2-3; D possibly corresponds to TRBD1 (5 bases). Per the germline V gene, CDR1 is ENHRY and CDR2 is SYGVKD. This CDR3 has 16 amino acids. Trimming removed 3 bases from V and 4 bases from J, with 17 bases in between. The CDR3 loop reads CAISDSDPAGSDTQYF. CDR3 nucleotide sequence: TGTGCCATCAGTGACAGTGACCCAGCAGGGTCAGATACGCAGTATTTT.

The gene calls are TRBV5-4 and TRBJ1-2, with unresolved D. V dropped 1 base and J dropped 7 bases, with 20 bases sitting between them. CDR1 and CDR2 from the germline V gene are SGHNT and YYREEE (reference sequence). This CDR3 is 16 amino acids long. The CDR3 nucleotides read TGTGCCAGCAGCTTGCTTCCGGCCCCTGGTTTTAGTGGCTACACCTTC. It codes for CASSLLPAPGFSGYTF.

This clonotype appeared many times. The chain is built from TRBV5-5 and TRBJ1-1, with no clear D. The CDR3 spans 12 residues. CDR1 SGHKS and CDR2 YYEKEE come from the germline V gene (reference sequence). Trimming removed 4 bases at V and 9 bases at J, with 13 bases between. The CDR3 DNA sequence: TGTGCCAGCAGCCCCCCCGCAGCCCAAGCTTTCTTT. Its protein is CASSPPAAQAFF.

The count of this clonotype is one. CDR3 DNA: TGCAGTGCTAGAGGTCAGGCAGCTTTCTTT. Amino acid sequence: CSARGQAAFF. The chain joins TRBV20-1 to TRBJ1-1, with unresolved D. The V end was cut by 1 base, the J end by 10 bases, with 7 bases between. Germline CDR1 reads DFQATT; CDR2 reads SNEGSKA (reference sequence). The CDR3 is made up of 10 amino acids.

This clonotype occurred many times. The chain is built from TRBV14 and TRBJ2-3, with D perhaps TRBD1 (5 bases). The CDR3 is 14 amino acids. Germline CDR1 SGHDN, CDR2 FVKESK. The ends were cut back, 4 bases at V and 2 bases at J, with 10 bases in the middle. The CDR3 loop reads CASSRVGVTDTQYF. The CDR3 region has the DNA TGTGCCAGCAGCCGAGTAGGGGTCACAGATACGCAGTATTTT.

V usage is TRBV27 and J usage is TRBJ2-3; 9 nucleotides line up with TRBD2. The germline V gene encodes CDR1 MNHEY and CDR2 SMNVEV (reference sequence). Germline trimming cut 7 bases from V and 4 bases from J; bases unmatched to any gene: 6. The CDR3 runs 14 residues. CDR3 sequence (DNA): TGTGCCAGCACTAATAGCGGGAGCCCAGATACGCAGTATTTT. Amino acid sequence: CASTNSGSPDTQYF.

DNA of the CDR3: TGTGCCAGCAGCCGTGGACAGGGAGGCGTAGCTTTCTTT. It codes for CASSRGQGGVAFF. V and J are TRBV11-2 and TRBJ1-1; 8 bases line up with TRBD1. The V segment lost 5 bases and the J segment 10 bases; nucleotides outside the gene matches: 9. From germline, CDR1 is SGHAT and CDR2 FQNNGV. The CDR3 sequence is 13 residues long.

The rearrangement joins TRBV2 to TRBJ1-2, with D perhaps TRBD1 (5 bases). The CDR3 has 14 residues. Germline V gives CDR1 SNHLY, CDR2 FYNNEI. V gave up 4 bases and J gave up 6 bases, with 15 bases separating them. CDR3 sequence (DNA): TGTGCCAGCAGTGCAGGAAGGGGCCCGGATGGCTACACCTTC. It specifies CASSAGRGPDGYTF.

This clonotype was detected many times. J is TRBJ2-7 and V is TRBV5-8, with 13 bases fitting TRBD2. Per germline, CDR1 SGHTS and CDR2 YDEGEE. The CDR3 is 15 residues long. The V gene end was trimmed by 4 bases and the J gene end by 2 bases; junction bases not matched to a gene: 3. The CDR3 reads CASSKGLAGAYEQYF. DNA for the CDR3: TGTGCCAGCAGCAAAGGACTAGCGGGAGCCTACGAGCAGTACTTC. The variable domain in full, completed from reference TRBV5-8 and TRBJ2-7, reads EAGVTQSPTHLIKTRGQQATLRCSPISGHTSVYWYQQALGLGLQFLLWYDEGEERNRGNFPPRFSGRQFPNYSSELNVNALELEDSALYLCASSKGLAGAYEQYFGPGTRLTVT.

This clonotype was found many times. The CDR3 sequence is CASSLDGTSGRSDNEQFF. The CDR3 nucleotides read TGTGCCAGCAGCTTAGATGGGACTAGCGGGAGGTCGGACAATGAGCAGTTCTTC. This sequence joins TRBV11-3 and TRBJ2-1; 15 bases are shared with TRBD2. Germline-derived CDR1 and CDR2 are SGHNT and YENEEA. This CDR3 has 18 amino acids. V lost 0 bases and J lost 5; bases outside the gene matches: 5.

A few counts support this clonotype. The rearrangement links TRBV12-3 or TRBV12-4 to TRBJ1-2, with TRBD1 matching 8 bases. This CDR3 has 16 residues. The ends lost 3 bases at V and 1 base at J; junction bases unmatched: 7. CDR3 coding DNA: TGTGCCAGCAGTTTTGCCGGGACAGGCAATAACTATGGCTACACCTTC. This sequence encodes CASSFAGTGNNYGYTF.

This clonotype was observed a handful of times. The V and J genes are TRBV7-2 and TRBJ2-1; weak D call: TRBD2 (6 bases). Trimming shortened V by 3 bases and J by 9 bases, and 18 bases separated the two germline ends. Germline CDR1 reads SGHTA; CDR2 reads FQGNSA. The CDR3 is made up of 15 amino acids. The CDR3 loop reads CASSFPRGHGGEQFF. The CDR3 DNA sequence: TGTGCCAGCAGCTTCCCTCGGGGCCACGGGGGTGAGCAGTTCTTC.